Listed here is a single TCR beta chain. What it binds is not known. The authors built bulk TCR libraries by previously described methods with listed TCR primers. TCRdb analysed the PCR reads with MiXCR anew, one entry per CDR3 protein. The sample yields 550,000 to 750,000 distinct CDR3 sequences, around 20% seen once. This sample was included in a study of molecular identifiers for immune sequencing clone quantification. Regarding the study as a whole: Clones above 20 RNA copies contained over 97% of effector molecules and under 1% of naive molecules. Jurkat TCR RNA that was spiked in from one cell was reportedly detectable among 750,000 to 1,000,000 naive cells.

Naive CD8 T cells were FACS-sorted by CD8+CD4-CCR7+CD45RA+ markers. This CDR3 is 15 amino acids long. Deletions cut 6 bases from V and 4 bases from J, with 16 bases between. The J gene is TRBJ2-1, the V gene TRBV12-3 or TRBV12-4; D might be TRBD1 (6 bases). This clonotype was obtained from a human donor in good health. Some libraries in this study had Jurkat cell RNA spiked in. The sequencing input was naive CD8+ T cells from blood, with Jurkat cell RNA spiked in. Subset of the sample: FACS-sorted CD8+CD4-CCR7+CD45RA+ naive T cells. The CDR3 loop is CASSAGTRLYNEQFF. The CDR3, as DNA: TGTGCCAGCAGCGCCGGGACAAGGCTTTACAATGAGCAGTTCTTC.